This T cell receptor beta chain was captured in a study of blood T cells in healthy people across ages. The amount of total RNA extracted per sample was at least 5.5 micrograms. Study-wide points: Getting older went along with TCR beta diversity per million T cells dropping roughly linearly.

Turning to this clonotype: Antigen: not known.

It was with a sample-barcoded 5' primer and a J-beta primer mix that a second PCR of roughly 7 to 12 cycles was run. The authors tagged each cDNA molecule using a template-switch adaptor with 12 random nucleotides. Via MiXCR, TCRdb re-called the 5' RACE reads, giving one row per CDR3 protein. Here the sample spans about 1,400,000 distinct CDR3 sequences, approximately 59% being singletons. The CDR3 sequence is 15 residues long. Per the germline V gene, CDR1 is LGHNA and CDR2 is YNFKEQ. The clonotype comes from a young man in good health. Sequencing was performed on blood. The chain uses TRBV4-2 and TRBJ2-7; D is possibly TRBD2 (8 bases). The end of the DNA is better explained by TRBJ2-5, so the J call may be wrong. The CDR3 DNA sequence: TGTGCCAGCAGCCGGACTAGCAGGGGGGAAGAGACCCAGTACTTC. Protein product: CASSRTSRGEETQYF.